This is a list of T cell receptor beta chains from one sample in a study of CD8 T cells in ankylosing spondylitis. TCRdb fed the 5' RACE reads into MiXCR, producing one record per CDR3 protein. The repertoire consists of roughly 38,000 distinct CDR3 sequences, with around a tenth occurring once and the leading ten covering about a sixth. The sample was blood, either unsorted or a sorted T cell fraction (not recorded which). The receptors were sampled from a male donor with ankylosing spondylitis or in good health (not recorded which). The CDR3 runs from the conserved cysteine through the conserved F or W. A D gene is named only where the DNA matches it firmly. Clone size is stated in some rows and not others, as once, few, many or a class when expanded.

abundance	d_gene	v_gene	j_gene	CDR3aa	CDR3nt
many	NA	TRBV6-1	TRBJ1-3	CASSRTAFNSGNTIYF	TGTGCCAGTTCGAGGACAGCCTTCAACTCTGGAAACACCATATATTTT
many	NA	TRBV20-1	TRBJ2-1	CSAARTRPGYNEQFF	TGCAGTGCCGCCCGGACTCGCCCGGGCTACAATGAGCAGTTCTTC
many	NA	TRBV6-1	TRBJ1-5	CASSPWRDLSGNQPQHF	TGTGCCAGCAGCCCTTGGAGGGATCTGTCAGGCAATCAGCCCCAGCATTTT
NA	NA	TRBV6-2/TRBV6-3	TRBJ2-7	CASSPFGGYEQYF	TGTGCCAGCAGCCCTTTCGGCGGGTACGAGCAGTACTTC
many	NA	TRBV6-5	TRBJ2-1	CASSYSQVLHEQFF	TGTGCCAGCAGTTACTCGCAGGTCCTCCATGAGCAGTTCTTC
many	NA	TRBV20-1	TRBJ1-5	CSARDRKPGHRPYQPQHF	TGCAGTGCTAGAGATAGGAAGCCGGGACACAGACCTTATCAGCCCCAGCATTTT
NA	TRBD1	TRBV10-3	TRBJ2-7	CAIKTGDSYEQYF	TGTGCCATCAAAACAGGGGACTCCTACGAGCAGTACTTC
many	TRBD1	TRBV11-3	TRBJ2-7	CASSLGQGAAEEQYF	TGTGCCAGCAGCTTGGGACAGGGGGCAGCTGAAGAGCAGTACTTC
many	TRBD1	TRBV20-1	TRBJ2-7	CSATGTGITYEQYF	TGCAGTGCTACTGGGACAGGGATAACCTACGAGCAGTACTTC
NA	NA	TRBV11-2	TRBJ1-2	CASSPYIDGDGYGSTF	TGTGCCAGCAGCCCCTATATCGACGGGGACGGGTATGGCTCCACCTTC
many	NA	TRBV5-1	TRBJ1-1	CASSKGQTNTEAFF	TGCGCCAGCAGCAAGGGACAAACGAACACTGAAGCTTTCTTT
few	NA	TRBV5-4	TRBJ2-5	CASSLKLAGQETQYF	TGTGCCAGCAGCTTAAAGCTAGCTGGGCAAGAGACCCAGTACTTC
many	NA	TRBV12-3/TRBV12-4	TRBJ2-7	CASSSLLYEQYF	TGTGCCAGCAGTTCCCTACTCTACGAGCAGTACTTC
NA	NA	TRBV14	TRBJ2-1	CASSFLERGYNEQFF	TGTGCCAGCAGCTTTCTAGAAAGAGGCTACAATGAGCAGTTCTTC
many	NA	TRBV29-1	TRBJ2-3	CSVDSGGPDTQYF	TGCAGCGTTGATTCAGGAGGCCCAGATACGCAGTATTTT
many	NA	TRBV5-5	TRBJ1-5	CASSLGTVPQPQHF	TGTGCCAGCAGCTTGGGGACAGTCCCTCAGCCCCAGCATTTT
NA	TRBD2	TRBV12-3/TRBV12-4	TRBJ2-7	CASSTLAGGSSYEQYF	TGTGCCAGCAGCACCTTAGCGGGAGGAAGCTCCTACGAGCAGTACTTC
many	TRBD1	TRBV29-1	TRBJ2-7	CSVVFRTGPSYEQYF	TGCAGCGTTGTCTTTAGGACAGGGCCCTCCTACGAGCAGTACTTC
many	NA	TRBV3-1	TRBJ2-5	CASTPSTVAGETQYF	TGTGCCAGCACCCCATCGACAGTGGCAGGGGAGACCCAGTACTTC
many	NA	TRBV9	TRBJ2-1	CASSARGPYNEQFF	TGTGCCAGCAGCGCCCGGGGTCCCTACAATGAGCAGTTCTTC